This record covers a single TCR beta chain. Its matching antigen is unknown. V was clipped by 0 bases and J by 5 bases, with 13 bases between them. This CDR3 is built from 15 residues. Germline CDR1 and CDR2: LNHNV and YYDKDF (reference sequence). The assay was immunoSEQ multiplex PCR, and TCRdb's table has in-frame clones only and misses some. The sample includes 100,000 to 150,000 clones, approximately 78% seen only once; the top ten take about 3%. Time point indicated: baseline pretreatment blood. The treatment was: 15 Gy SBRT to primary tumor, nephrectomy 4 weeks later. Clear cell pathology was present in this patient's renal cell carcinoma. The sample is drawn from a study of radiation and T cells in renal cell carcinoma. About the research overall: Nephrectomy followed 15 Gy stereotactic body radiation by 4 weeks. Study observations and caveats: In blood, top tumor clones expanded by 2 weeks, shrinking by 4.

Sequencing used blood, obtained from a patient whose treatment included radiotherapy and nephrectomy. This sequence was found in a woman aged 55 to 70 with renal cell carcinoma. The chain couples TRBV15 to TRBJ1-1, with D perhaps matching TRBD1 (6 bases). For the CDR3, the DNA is TGTGCCACCAGCAGAGATCAGGGGCGCTGGACTGAAGCTTTCTTT. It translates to CATSRDQGRWTEAFF.